This TCR beta chain was obtained from a study of blood T cell dynamics during melanoma immunotherapy. The time point: week 3, after first cycle of checkpoint inhibitor. Patients had no prior systemic cancer treatment, immunosuppressants or other active cancers. The CDR3 is 14 residues long. Looked up from germline, CDR1 is MDHEN and CDR2 is SYDVKM. Germline trimming cut 6 bases from V and 4 bases from J; bases unmatched to any gene: 7. The assay was immunoSEQ multiplex PCR, and TCRdb's table has in-frame clones only and misses some. The sample gives about 4,300 clones, 78% of which show up once; about 55% is in the top ten.

The V call is TRBV28, the J call TRBJ1-2; 8 bases agree with TRBD1. This sequence originates from a human donor with melanoma. The material was blood, obtained from a patient treated with checkpoint blockade. CDR3 loop: CASSHGTGAYGYTF. For the CDR3, the DNA is TGTGCCAGCAGCCACGGGACAGGAGCCTATGGCTACACCTTC.